This T cell receptor beta chain originates from a study of blood T cell repertoires in COVID-19. About the research overall: COVID-19 samples from acute and convalescent phases originated in the United States, Italy and Spain. In each case, the material was cDNA or gDNA derived from T cells, B-cell-depleted T cells, or PBMCs.

Source study methods: Estimates of nucleated cell counts were drawn from the amplification of reference gene primers. This table comes from immunoSEQ multiplex PCR, and its TCRdb copy is limited to in-frame clones, with some not included. From that table come the V and J calls and clone size; the DNA was used to work out D and trimming. The sample contains roughly 110,000 clones, around 82% of which appear only once. The CDR3 extends over 16 amino acids. V gave up 5 bases and J gave up 3 bases, with 19 bases separating them. Germline lookup yields CDR1 SGHTA and CDR2 FQGNSA. The chain uses TRBV7-2 and TRBJ1-2, with no clear D. The clonotype originates from a human donor in a cohort sampled during active COVID-19. Sequencing input: peripheral blood. The CDR3 here is CASSLSGAGFDYGYTF. In DNA, the CDR3 is TGTGCCAGCAGCCTCAGCGGAGCGGGTTTTGACTATGGCTACACCTTC.